This T cell receptor (beta chain) was identified in a study of cytomegalovirus exposure and HLA in healthy donors listed by TCRdb under 2017. The study in broad terms: In an earlier analysis of 450 to 750 of the donors, less than 350 Gb of sequence data and 100 million or so unique TCR beta sequences from about 190 million T cells were reported. An early release that covered some 630 HLA-typed donors contained approximately 300 gigabases of sequencing data and some 87 million unique TCR sequences. Among the 398 genotyped donors, roughly 80% belonged to the genetic ancestry cluster associated with self-reported Caucasian donors. The study aimed to test whether cataloging public T cell receptors could reveal signatures of past pathogen exposure. The study profiled the T cell repertoires of around 700 subjects by immunosequencing and related them to cytomegalovirus serostatus. Along with the approximately 670-subject first cohort, a separate validation cohort of 120 different subjects was used. To predict cytomegalovirus infection status, the study brought together high-throughput TCR immunosequencing, statistical association of individual TCRs with disease status, and machine learning. In a later analysis, previously published TCR beta repertoires from roughly 710 donors were re-analyzed and high-resolution HLA genotyping was added so that TCR occurrence patterns could be studied. In the later analysis, no new phenotypic data were used to find candidate immune exposures; instead, reliance was placed on TCR beta sequences and their occurrence across donors. In an earlier analysis of roughly 580 of the donors, high-throughput TCR beta sequencing was used to judge whether each TCR beta V gene segment behaved as functional or pseudogenic. Donor age, sex, ethnicity and CMV serostatus were compiled alongside the repertoire data. A later genetic analysis used genome-wide SNP genotypes for about three fifths of the 666 donors, treating that subset as a discovery cohort. Every discovery cohort repertoire had been produced on one sequencing platform. Class I and class II HLA loci were covered by the typing at four-digit resolution. Typing coverage varied by locus: roughly 629-640 donors for A, B, C, DRB1 and DQB1; roughly 510 for DQA1; about 590 for DPA1; roughly 450 for DPB1. Roughly five DR-DQ haplotypes were treated as single units for association and clustering because of strong linkage in the cohort. Among a few hundred genotyped donors of the cohort, an average of around 240,000 unique TCR beta nucleotide sequences were sequenced per donor, around 18% of them non-productive.

Overall study outcomes, separate from this receptor: Because HLA typing was missing for some donors at each locus, association tests included only the typed subset. Several of the top co-occurrence clusters appeared to be linked to parvovirus B19, influenza, CMV and Epstein-Barr virus, according to a later analysis. A later analysis found that most CMV-associated TCR beta chains appeared HLA-restricted, with HLA associations seemingly driven largely by CMV exposure. When HLA alleles, especially DR and DQ, strongly co-occurred, TCR associations were difficult to assign to individual alleles. The authors suggested that the approach could potentially be generalized to other disease states and immunological phenotypes. Some IMGT-functional V segments, including TRBV6-2 and TRBV6-3, could not be told apart with the 87-base-pair reads, so those segments were excluded. Correlated functional status among segregating V segments might reflect linkage disequilibrium, but an unknown experimental factor could not be ruled out. In the study, some 180 TCR beta chains were listed as associated with cytomegalovirus. Because counts were too low, under 20 rarely observed V segments, including chromosome 9 orphons, were left out of the earlier analysis of about 620 of the donors. A further reported finding was that TCR beta sequences accurately predicted the HLA-A and HLA-B alleles for most subjects in the first cohort. A group of highly shared sequence variants was considered likely to be a technical artifact of the sequencing pipeline. A later genetic analysis reported fewer N-insertions in productive TCRs among donors in an Asian-associated ancestry cluster than the 666-donor mean. The only immune exposure information available for the cohort was CMV serostatus. In a later analysis, more than 15,000 TCR beta sequences were associated with specific HLA alleles at a false discovery rate of 0.05. The classifier was reported to diagnose cytomegalovirus status with high specificity and sensitivity in both the original cohort and the validation cohort. While some public TCRs were present in many individuals, most TCR sequences turned up only very rarely across donors. A later genetic analysis associated a missense DCLRE1C variant with V-gene and J-gene trimming of TCR beta chains, and an independent cohort replicated the association. In a later analysis, the rate of TCR association differed among HLA loci, with DRB1 alleles having the most associated TCRs and HLA-C alleles having the fewest. Presence/absence analyses assumed roughly uniform sequencing depth across donors, an assumption that may not hold. Three of the identified cytomegalovirus-associated TCR beta chains were confirmed in vitro to be specific for cytomegalovirus antigens. Compared with equally common non-associated chains, HLA-associated TCR beta chains in a later analysis were more clonally expanded and had lower generation probabilities. In an earlier analysis of some 500 of the donors, most TCR beta V segments appeared in productive rearrangements about 90% or about 30% of the time, broadly matching IMGT annotations. In this cohort, only TCR beta chains were sequenced, and detectable features were limited by the absence of alpha or paired-chain data.

On this clone: This receptor's antigen is unknown. Base qualities are not provided; no much larger clone lies one nucleotide away.

Germline trimming: 5 bases from V, 10 bases from J; junction bases outside gene matches: 6. CDR1 MDHEN and CDR2 SYDVKM are derived from the germline V gene. The CDR3 sequence holds 12 residues, the cysteine and phenylalanine included. The read is trimmed to its CDR3 DNA, 36 bases read in frame from base 1. The method behind the library was the immunoSEQ multiplex PCR assay. A mixture of 60 forward primers for TCR Vbeta segments and 13 reverse primers for TCR Jbeta segments was used in the multiplex PCR. The CDR3 region of rearranged TCR beta genes was amplified from genomic DNA with a multiplex PCR assay. Amplified TCR beta libraries were sequenced as 87-base-pair reads on the Illumina HiSeq System. The source study handled its data this way. A later analysis tallied roughly 80 million unique TCR beta chains across the roughly 610 repertoires, and some 12 million of those chains were shared by two or more donors. A nearest-neighbor algorithm error-corrected the raw reads and collapsed the reads into unique sequences, merging closely related sequences to remove PCR and sequencing errors. Alignment of CDR3 sequences to IMGT reference sequences was used to assign V, D and J gene segments. Each retained sequence needed at least a six-nucleotide match to both a V gene segment and a J gene segment. A rearrangement was called productive if the CDR3 had no stop codons and remained in frame with V and J, and every other rearrangement was called non-productive. Following IMGT convention, CDR3 was defined as the stretch from the second conserved V-encoded cysteine to the conserved J-encoded phenylalanine. In an earlier analysis of more than 550 of the donors, sequences lacking an unambiguous match to a single V gene segment were excluded. In an earlier analysis of about 590 of the donors, a V segment was called functional when productive rearrangements were above 56.7%, and segregating when the standard deviation between donors exceeded 5%. A statistical classification framework was built to diagnose cytomegalovirus status from the catalog of TCR beta chain sequences. In a later analysis, TCR nucleotide sequences were compared against IMGT/GENE-DB human TR gene sequences so that V and J genes could be assigned. Using the TCRdist pipeline, a later analysis assigned CDR3 sequences along with most-parsimonious VDJ recombination scenarios. In a later analysis, each TCR beta chain was defined by its CDR3 amino acid sequence together with its V-gene family, and reads lacking a unique V-gene family were excluded. In a later analysis, some 600 highly shared, low-generation-probability nucleotide sequences were removed to address suspected cross-contamination and a sequencing artifact. For each public chain, a later analysis derived a clonal expansion index from normalized ranks of inferred template counts within each repertoire. A later analysis computed generation probabilities with a VDJ recombination model fitted to out-of-frame rearrangements, and checked the results against IGoR. In a later analysis, hypergeometric tests were used to score TCR-TCR, TCR-HLA and TCR-CMV co-occurrence, with a repertoire-size bias correction applied to TCR pairs. False discovery rates were estimated in a later analysis by permuting HLA or CMV assignments 20 times. In a later analysis, co-occurring TCRs were grouped using DBSCAN, and TCRdist sequence similarity was added for clustering within HLA-allele-positive subsets. Repertoires with fewer than 30,000 or more than 120,000 public chains were left out of co-occurrence clustering, as were a few repertoires with anomalous nucleotide sharing. What TCRdb holds here is the immuneACCESS table cut down to in-frame rearrangements. Part of the clones is not present; checked against another copy, under half of the missing clones reflect an unresolved V gene, and the others are unexplained. V, J and clone size are taken as reported in that table, and D and trimming were inferred from the DNA itself. The sample table holds some 210,000 clones, of which about four fifths were seen once. The ten largest clones capture around 9.6% of the sample.

In total, 600 or so healthy bone marrow donors made up the cohort. At the time of sampling, all cohort members were nominally healthy, though unrecorded immune exposures were likely present. The donor was CMV seropositive and belonged to the group of 250 to 350 seropositive cohort members. Each donor provided a peripheral blood sample, and peripheral blood mononuclear cells were used for TCR beta sequencing. The Qiagen DNeasy Blood Extraction Kit was used to extract genomic DNA from the blood cell samples. The chain uses TRBV28 and TRBJ1-1; TRBD1 fits 8 bases in the junction. The receptor's source is a woman aged 45-60 years in good health and CMV-seropositive. The sequenced material came from PBMCs. The DNA sequence follows: TGTGCCAGCAGTCAGGACAGGGTTCGAGCTTTCTTT. This codes for CASSQDRVRAFF.